This is a list of T cell receptor beta chains from one sample in a study of control samples from healthy donors and cancer patients. Using immunoSEQ multiplex PCR, the repertoire was profiled, and TCRdb retains in-frame clones only, with some absent. This sample has 180,000 or so clones, with around 95% found just once. The sample was blood. All receptors come from a woman aged 60-70 years in good health. The CDR3 runs from the conserved cysteine through the conserved F or W. A D gene is named only where the DNA matches it firmly. Expanded clones get a size class; other rows say once, few or many, or leave the size out.

abundance	v_gene	j_gene	d_gene	CDR3aa	CDR3nt
NA	TRBV4-3	TRBJ1-1	NA	CASSQGAGAATEAFF	TGCGCCAGCAGCCAAGGGGCAGGGGCTGCCACTGAAGCTTTCTTT
NA	TRBV11-2	TRBJ1-3	NA	CASSLGPPGGGNTIYF	TGTGCCAGCAGCTTAGGCCCGCCCGGGGGCGGAAACACCATATATTTT
NA	TRBV6-2/TRBV6-3	TRBJ1-2	NA	CASSPGSKNGYTF	TGTGCCAGCAGTCCGGGATCGAAAAATGGCTACACCTTC
NA	TRBV6-1	TRBJ2-3	NA	CASSEVNTDTQYF	TGTGCCAGCAGTGAGGTTAACACAGATACGCAGTATTTT
NA	TRBV19	TRBJ1-1	NA	CASSQTIGTEAFF	TGTGCCAGTAGTCAGACAATCGGCACTGAAGCTTTCTTT
once	TRBV5-1	TRBJ1-2	TRBD1	CASSLWTGGYGYTF	TGCGCCAGCAGCCTTTGGACAGGGGGCTATGGCTACACCTTC
NA	TRBV7-2	TRBJ1-1	NA	CASSLLSANTEAFF	TGTGCCAGCAGCTTATTGTCGGCGAACACTGAAGCTTTCTTT
NA	TRBV18	TRBJ2-2	NA	CASYPGSGAGELFF	TGTGCCAGCTACCCGGGGAGCGGAGCCGGGGAGCTGTTTTTT
NA	TRBV7-8	TRBJ2-7	NA	CASSQTWEQYF	TGTGCCAGCAGCCAAACTTGGGAGCAGTACTTC
NA	TRBV11-3	TRBJ1-1	TRBD1	CASSKGQGTGTEAFF	TGTGCCAGCAGCAAGGGACAGGGGACGGGCACTGAAGCTTTCTTT
NA	TRBV12-5	TRBJ1-5	NA	CASGLARGVLGNQPQHF	TGTGCTAGTGGTTTGGCCCGGGGGGTCCTCGGCAATCAGCCCCAGCATTTT
NA	TRBV18	TRBJ1-1	NA	CASSPRQAEENTEAFF	TGTGCCAGCTCACCACGACAGGCAGAAGAGAACACTGAAGCTTTCTTT
NA	TRBV10-3	TRBJ1-3	NA	CAISESSGNTIYF	TGTGCCATCAGTGAGTCCAGTGGAAACACCATATATTTT
NA	TRBV9	TRBJ2-7	TRBD2	CASSVSPTLAGADEQYF	TGTGCCAGCAGCGTAAGCCCCACTCTAGCGGGGGCGGACGAGCAGTACTTC
NA	TRBV10-2	TRBJ1-1	NA	CASSYSDTEAFF	TGCGCCAGCAGTTATTCAGACACTGAAGCTTTCTTT
NA	TRBV11-2	TRBJ1-5	TRBD1	CASSLNRGDNQPQHF	TGTGCCAGCAGCTTAAACAGGGGGGACAATCAGCCCCAGCATTTT
NA	TRBV7-2	TRBJ2-5	TRBD2	CASSPGQRGGRETQYF	TGTGCCAGCAGCCCCGGGCAGCGGGGGGGCCGGGAGACCCAGTACTTC
NA	TRBV6-5	TRBJ1-1	TRBD1	CASSYSPGQGTEAFF	TGTGCCAGCAGTTACTCGCCGGGACAGGGCACTGAAGCTTTCTTT
NA	TRBV30	TRBJ1-5	NA	CALEVGSNQPQHF	TGTGCCTTGGAAGTAGGCAGCAATCAGCCCCAGCATTTT
NA	TRBV18	TRBJ2-7	TRBD1	CASSPPGTGSYEQYF	TGTGCCAGCTCACCTCCCGGGACAGGGTCCTACGAGCAGTACTTC
NA	TRBV12-5	TRBJ2-2	NA	CASGLLRGPMNTGELFF	TGTGCTAGTGGTTTGCTTAGGGGACCGATGAACACCGGGGAGCTGTTTTTT
NA	TRBV27	TRBJ2-7	NA	CASRRVPLTYEQYF	TGTGCCAGCCGCCGGGTTCCGCTGACCTACGAGCAGTACTTC
NA	TRBV7-9	TRBJ2-7	TRBD2	CASSSQLTRGDYEQYF	TGTGCCAGCAGCTCACAACTTACACGGGGGGACTACGAGCAGTACTTC
NA	TRBV5-1	TRBJ2-3	TRBD1	CASSWTGDSSTDTQYF	TGCGCCAGCAGCTGGACAGGGGACAGCAGCACAGATACGCAGTATTTT
NA	TRBV27	TRBJ1-6	NA	CASRNSNSYNSPLHF	TGTGCCAGCAGGAACTCAAACTCCTATAATTCACCCCTCCACTTT
NA	TRBV19	TRBJ2-5	TRBD2	CASSIVGRGGPQYF	TGTGCCAGTAGTATAGTCGGCCGCGGGGGGCCCCAGTACTTC
NA	TRBV6-2/TRBV6-3	TRBJ2-3	NA	CASSYSLRQGVDTQYF	TGTGCCAGCAGTTACTCGTTGCGCCAGGGAGTAGATACGCAGTATTTT
NA	TRBV19	TRBJ1-5	NA	CASSIIKDSNQPQHF	TGTGCCAGTAGTATAATAAAGGACAGCAATCAGCCCCAGCATTTT
NA	TRBV3-1/TRBV3-2	TRBJ1-2	TRBD1	CVSSPGQGVYGYTF	TGTGTCAGCAGCCCCGGACAGGGAGTATATGGCTACACCTTC
NA	TRBV3-1/TRBV3-2	TRBJ1-2	NA	CASSPRVQHYGYTF	TGTGCCAGCAGCCCCAGAGTTCAGCACTATGGCTACACCTTC
NA	TRBV11-2	TRBJ1-5	NA	CASSLGGGGGGSNQPQHF	TGTGCCAGCAGCTTAGGCGGGGGGGGCGGGGGAAGCAATCAGCCCCAGCATTTT
NA	TRBV3-1/TRBV3-2	TRBJ2-3	TRBD2	CASSPSRGLAGGPEYRTDTQYF	TGTGCCAGCAGCCCAAGTCGAGGACTAGCGGGGGGGCCTGAGTACCGCACAGATACGCAGTATTTT
NA	TRBV4-3	TRBJ2-5	NA	CASSQELGRETQYF	TGCGCCAGCAGCCAAGAACTAGGGCGAGAGACCCAGTACTTC
NA	TRBV10-3	TRBJ1-1	NA	CAISPRGGNTEAFF	TGTGCCATCAGTCCCCGGGGAGGGAACACTGAAGCTTTCTTT
NA	TRBV18	TRBJ1-2	NA	CASSPGEIYGYTF	TGTGCCAGCTCACCGGGCGAGATCTATGGCTACACCTTC
NA	TRBV7-2	TRBJ1-1	TRBD1	CASSPQGGNTEAFF	TGTGCCAGCAGCCCACAGGGGGGGAACACTGAAGCTTTCTTT
once	TRBV7-9	TRBJ2-2	NA	CASIIGADLNTGELFF	TGTGCCAGCATAATCGGGGCGGACCTTAACACCGGGGAGCTGTTTTTT
NA	TRBV12-5	TRBJ1-1	NA	CASGSGDNEAFF	TGTGCTAGTGGGTCCGGGGACAATGAAGCTTTCTTT
NA	TRBV4-1	TRBJ1-2	TRBD1	CASSRTGTGDGYTF	TGCGCCAGCAGCAGGACCGGGACAGGGGATGGCTACACCTTC
NA	TRBV10-3	TRBJ1-5	TRBD1	CAISRQGYNQPQHF	TGTGCCATCAGTCGACAGGGTTACAATCAGCCCCAGCATTTT
NA	TRBV3-1/TRBV3-2	TRBJ2-5	TRBD2	CASRVGGGETQYF	TGTGCCAGCAGGGTTGGGGGGGGAGAGACCCAGTACTTC
NA	TRBV5-8	TRBJ1-3	TRBD1	CASSLGTGVTIYF	TGTGCCAGCAGCTTGGGGACAGGGGTCACCATATATTTT
NA	TRBV3-1/TRBV3-2	TRBJ1-1	NA	CASSLQGTEAFF	TGTGCCAGCAGTCTACAGGGCACTGAAGCTTTCTTT
few	TRBV6-5	TRBJ2-7	NA	CASSYSGNSYEQYF	TGTGCCAGCAGTTACTCAGGTAACTCCTACGAGCAGTACTTC